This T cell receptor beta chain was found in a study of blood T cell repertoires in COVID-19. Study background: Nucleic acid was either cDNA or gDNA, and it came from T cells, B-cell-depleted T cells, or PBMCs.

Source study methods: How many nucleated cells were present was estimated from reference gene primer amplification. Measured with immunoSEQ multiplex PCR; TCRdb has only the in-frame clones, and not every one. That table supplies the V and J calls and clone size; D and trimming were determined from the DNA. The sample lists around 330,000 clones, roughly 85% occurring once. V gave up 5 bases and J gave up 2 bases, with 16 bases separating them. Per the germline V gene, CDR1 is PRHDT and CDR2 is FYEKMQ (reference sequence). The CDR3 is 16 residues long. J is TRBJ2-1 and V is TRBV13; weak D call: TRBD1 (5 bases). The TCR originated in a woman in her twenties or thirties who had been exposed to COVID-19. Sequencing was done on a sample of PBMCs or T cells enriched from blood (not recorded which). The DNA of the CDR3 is TGTGCCAGCAGCCAGCAGGGTATACAGGCCTACAATGAGCAGTTCTTC. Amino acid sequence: CASSQQGIQAYNEQFF.